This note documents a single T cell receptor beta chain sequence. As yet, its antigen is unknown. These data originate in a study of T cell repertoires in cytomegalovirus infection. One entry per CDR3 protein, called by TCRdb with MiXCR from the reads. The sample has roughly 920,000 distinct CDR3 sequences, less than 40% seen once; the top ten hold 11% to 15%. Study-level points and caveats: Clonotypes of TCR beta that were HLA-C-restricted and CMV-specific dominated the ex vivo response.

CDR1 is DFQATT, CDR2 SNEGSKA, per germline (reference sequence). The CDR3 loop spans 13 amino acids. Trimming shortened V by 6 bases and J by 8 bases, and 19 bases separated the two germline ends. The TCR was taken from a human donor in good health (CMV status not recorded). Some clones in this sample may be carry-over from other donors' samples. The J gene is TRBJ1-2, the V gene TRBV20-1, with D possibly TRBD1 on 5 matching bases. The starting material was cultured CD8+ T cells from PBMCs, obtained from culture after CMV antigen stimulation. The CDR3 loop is CSASGTHQRGYTF. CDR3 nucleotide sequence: TGCAGTGCCTCCGGGACGCACCAAAGAGGCTACACCTTC.